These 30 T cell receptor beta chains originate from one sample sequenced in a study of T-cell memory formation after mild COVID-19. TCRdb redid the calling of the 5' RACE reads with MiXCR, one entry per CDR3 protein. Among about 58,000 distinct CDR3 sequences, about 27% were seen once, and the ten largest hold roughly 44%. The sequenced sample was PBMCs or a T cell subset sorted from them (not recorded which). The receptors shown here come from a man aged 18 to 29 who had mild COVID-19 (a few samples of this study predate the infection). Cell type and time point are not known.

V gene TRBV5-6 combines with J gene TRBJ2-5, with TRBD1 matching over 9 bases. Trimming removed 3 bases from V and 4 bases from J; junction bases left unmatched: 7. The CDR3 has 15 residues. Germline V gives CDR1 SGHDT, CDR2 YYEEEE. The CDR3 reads CASSSIETGGETQYF. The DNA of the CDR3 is TGTGCCAGCAGCTCGATCGAGACAGGGGGAGAGACCCAGTACTTC. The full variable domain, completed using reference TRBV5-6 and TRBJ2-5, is DAGVTQSPTHLIKTRGQQVTLRCSPKSGHDTVSWYQQALGQGPQFIFQYYEEEERQRGNFPDRFSGHQFPNYSSELNVNALLLGDSALYLCASSSIETGGETQYFGPGTRLLVL.

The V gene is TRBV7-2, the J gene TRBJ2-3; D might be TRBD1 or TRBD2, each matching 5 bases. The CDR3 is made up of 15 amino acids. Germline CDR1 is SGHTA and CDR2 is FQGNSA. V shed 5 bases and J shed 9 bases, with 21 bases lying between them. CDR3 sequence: CASSLTDGAGDTQYF. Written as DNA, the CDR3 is TGTGCCAGCAGCCTGACAGACGGGGCAGGAGACACGCAGTATTTT.

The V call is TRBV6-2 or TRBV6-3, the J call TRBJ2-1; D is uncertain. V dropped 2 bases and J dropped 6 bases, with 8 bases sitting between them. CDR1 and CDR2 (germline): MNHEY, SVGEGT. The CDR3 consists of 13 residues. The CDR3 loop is CASSYRAINEQFF. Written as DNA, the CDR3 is TGTGCCAGCAGTTACAGGGCAATCAATGAGCAGTTCTTC.

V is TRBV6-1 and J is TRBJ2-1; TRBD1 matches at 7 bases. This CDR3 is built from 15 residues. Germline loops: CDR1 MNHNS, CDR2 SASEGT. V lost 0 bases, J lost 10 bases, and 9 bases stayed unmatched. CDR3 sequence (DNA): TGTGCCAGCAGTGAAGCAAGAAGGGGGCGAAGGGAGCAGTTCTTC. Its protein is CASSEARRGRREQFF.

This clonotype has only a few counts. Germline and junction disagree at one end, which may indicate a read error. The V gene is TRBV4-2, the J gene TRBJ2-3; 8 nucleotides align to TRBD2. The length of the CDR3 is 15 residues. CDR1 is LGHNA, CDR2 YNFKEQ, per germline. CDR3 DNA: TGTGCCAGCAGCCAAGTTCGATTGGCGGGGGGTACCTCCGGTTTT. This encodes CASSQVRLAGGTSGF.

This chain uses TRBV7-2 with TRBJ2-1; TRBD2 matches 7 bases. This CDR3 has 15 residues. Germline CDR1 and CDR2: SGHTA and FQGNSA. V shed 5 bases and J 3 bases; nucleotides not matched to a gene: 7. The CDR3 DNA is TGTGCCAGCAGCCCTGTGGGAGGGAACTACAATGAGCAGTTCTTC. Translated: CASSPVGGNYNEQFF.

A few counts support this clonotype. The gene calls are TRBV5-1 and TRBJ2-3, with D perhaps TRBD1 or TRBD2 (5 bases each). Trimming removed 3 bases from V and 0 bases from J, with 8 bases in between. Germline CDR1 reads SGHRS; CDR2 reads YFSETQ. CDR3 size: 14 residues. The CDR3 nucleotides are TGCGCCAGCAGCTCCGGGGACAGCACAGATACGCAGTATTTT. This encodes CASSSGDSTDTQYF.

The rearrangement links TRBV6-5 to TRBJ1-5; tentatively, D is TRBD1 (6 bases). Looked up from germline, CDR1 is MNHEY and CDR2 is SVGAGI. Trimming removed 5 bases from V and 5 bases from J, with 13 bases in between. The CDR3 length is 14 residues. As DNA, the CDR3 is TGTGCCAGCAGTCCGCAACAGGGCTATCAGCCCCAGCATTTT. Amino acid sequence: CASSPQQGYQPQHF.

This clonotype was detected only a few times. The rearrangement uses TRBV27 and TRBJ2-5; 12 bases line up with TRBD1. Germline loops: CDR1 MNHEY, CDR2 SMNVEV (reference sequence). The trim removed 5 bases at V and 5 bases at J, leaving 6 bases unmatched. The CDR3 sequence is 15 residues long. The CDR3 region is CASSPRDRGLETQYF. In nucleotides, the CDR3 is TGTGCCAGCAGTCCCCGGGACAGGGGGCTGGAGACCCAGTACTTC.

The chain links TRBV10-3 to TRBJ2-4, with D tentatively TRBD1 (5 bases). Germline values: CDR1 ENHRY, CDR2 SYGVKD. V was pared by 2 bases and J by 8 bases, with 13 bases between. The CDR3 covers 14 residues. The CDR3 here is CAISEGALMDIQYF. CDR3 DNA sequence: TGTGCCATCAGTGAGGGGGCCCTCATGGACATTCAGTACTTC.

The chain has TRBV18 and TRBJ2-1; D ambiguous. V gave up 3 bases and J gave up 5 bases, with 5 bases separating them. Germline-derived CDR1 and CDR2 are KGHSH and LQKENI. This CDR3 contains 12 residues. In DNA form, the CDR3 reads TGTGCCAGCTCACCGAGGAACAATGAGCAGTTCTTC. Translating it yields CASSPRNNEQFF.

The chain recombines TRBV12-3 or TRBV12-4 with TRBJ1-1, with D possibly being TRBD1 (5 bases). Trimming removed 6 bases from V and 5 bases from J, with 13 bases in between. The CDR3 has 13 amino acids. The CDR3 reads CASRRSGGTEAFF. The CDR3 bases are TGTGCCAGCAGGAGGTCGGGGGGGACTGAAGCTTTCTTT.

In nucleotides, the CDR3 is TGCGCCAGCAGCCAAGAGCGGGGGAGGGCAACTAATGAAAAACTGTTTTTT. It is translated as CASSQERGRATNEKLFF. V usage is TRBV4-3 and J usage is TRBJ1-4; D is possibly TRBD1 (5 bases). The CDR3 covers 17 residues. Per the germline V gene, CDR1 is LGHNA and CDR2 is YSLEER. Trimming cost V 0 bases and J 0 bases, with 11 bases left between them.

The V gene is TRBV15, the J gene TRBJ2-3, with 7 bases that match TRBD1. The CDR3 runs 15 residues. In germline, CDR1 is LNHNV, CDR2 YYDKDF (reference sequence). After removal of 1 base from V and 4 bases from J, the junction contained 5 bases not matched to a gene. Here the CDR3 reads CATSRAYQGADTQYF. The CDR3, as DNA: TGTGCCACCAGCAGAGCATACCAGGGGGCAGATACGCAGTATTTT. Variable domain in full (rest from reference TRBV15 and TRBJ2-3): DAMVIQNPRYQVTQFGKPVTLSCSQTLNHNVMYWYQQKSSQAPKLLFHYYDKDFNNEADTPDNFQSRRPNTSFCFLDIRSPGLGDTAMYLCATSRAYQGADTQYFGPGTRLTVL.

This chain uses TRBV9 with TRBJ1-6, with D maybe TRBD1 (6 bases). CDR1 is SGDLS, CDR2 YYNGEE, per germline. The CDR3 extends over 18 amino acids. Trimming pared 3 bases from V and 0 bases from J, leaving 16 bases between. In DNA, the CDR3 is TGTGCCAGCAGCGCCCTACCCACAGGGCACTCCTATAATTCACCCCTCCACTTT. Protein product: CASSALPTGHSYNSPLHF. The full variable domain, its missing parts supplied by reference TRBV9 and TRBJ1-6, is DSGVTQTPKHLITATGQRVTLRCSPRSGDLSVYWYQQSLDQGLQFLIQYYNGEERAKGNILERFSAQQFPDLHSELNLSSLELGDSALYFCASSALPTGHSYNSPLHFGNGTRLTVT.

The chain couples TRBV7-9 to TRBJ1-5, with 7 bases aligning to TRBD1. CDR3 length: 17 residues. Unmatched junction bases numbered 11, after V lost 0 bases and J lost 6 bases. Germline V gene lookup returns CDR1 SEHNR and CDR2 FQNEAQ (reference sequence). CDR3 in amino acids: CASSLANYRGRGQPQHF. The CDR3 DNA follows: TGTGCCAGCAGCTTAGCGAATTACAGGGGAAGGGGTCAGCCCCAGCATTTT. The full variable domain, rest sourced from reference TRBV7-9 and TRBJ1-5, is DTGVSQNPRHKITKRGQNVTFRCDPISEHNRLYWYRQTLGQGPEFLTYFQNEAQLEKSRLLSDRFSAERPKGSFSTLEIQRTEQGDSAMYLCASSLANYRGRGQPQHFGDGTRLSIL.

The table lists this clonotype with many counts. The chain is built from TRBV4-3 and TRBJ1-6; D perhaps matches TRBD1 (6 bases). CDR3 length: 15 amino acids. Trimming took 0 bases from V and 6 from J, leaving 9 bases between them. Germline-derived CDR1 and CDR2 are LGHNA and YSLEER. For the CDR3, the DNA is TGCGCCAGCAGCCAAGACAGGGGTCGTAATTCACCCCTCCACTTT. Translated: CASSQDRGRNSPLHF.

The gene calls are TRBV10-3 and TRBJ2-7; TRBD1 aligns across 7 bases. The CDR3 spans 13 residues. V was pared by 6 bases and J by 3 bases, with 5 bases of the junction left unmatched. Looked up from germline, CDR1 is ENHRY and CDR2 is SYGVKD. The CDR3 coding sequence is TGTGCCATCAGCCAGGGGGTAGTCTACGAGCAGTACTTC. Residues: CAISQGVVYEQYF.

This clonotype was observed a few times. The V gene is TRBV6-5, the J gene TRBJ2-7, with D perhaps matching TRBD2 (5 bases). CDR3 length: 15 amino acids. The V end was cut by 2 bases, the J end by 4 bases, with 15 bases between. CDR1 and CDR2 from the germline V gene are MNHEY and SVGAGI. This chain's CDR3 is CASSYGASSQYEQYF. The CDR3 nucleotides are TGTGCCAGCAGTTACGGCGCTAGCAGTCAATACGAGCAGTACTTC.

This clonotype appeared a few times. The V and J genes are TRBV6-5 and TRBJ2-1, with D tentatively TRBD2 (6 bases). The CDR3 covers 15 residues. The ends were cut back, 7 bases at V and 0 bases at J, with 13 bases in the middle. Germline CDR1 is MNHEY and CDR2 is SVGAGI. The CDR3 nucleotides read TGTGCCAGCAACTACGGGCGGGGCTCCTACAATGAGCAGTTCTTC. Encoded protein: CASNYGRGSYNEQFF.

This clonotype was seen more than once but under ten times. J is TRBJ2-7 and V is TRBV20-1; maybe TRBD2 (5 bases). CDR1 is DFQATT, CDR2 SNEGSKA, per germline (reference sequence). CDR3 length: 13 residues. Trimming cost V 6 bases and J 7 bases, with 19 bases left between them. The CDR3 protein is CSAKTGLAREQYF. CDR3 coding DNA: TGCAGTGCCAAAACCGGACTGGCGCGGGAGCAGTACTTC.

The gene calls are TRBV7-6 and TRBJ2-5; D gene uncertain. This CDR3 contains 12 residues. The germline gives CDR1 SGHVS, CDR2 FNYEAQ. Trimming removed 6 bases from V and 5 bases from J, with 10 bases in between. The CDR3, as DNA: TGTGCCAGCAGTTCGATGGGGGAGACCCAGTACTTC. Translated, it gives CASSSMGETQYF.

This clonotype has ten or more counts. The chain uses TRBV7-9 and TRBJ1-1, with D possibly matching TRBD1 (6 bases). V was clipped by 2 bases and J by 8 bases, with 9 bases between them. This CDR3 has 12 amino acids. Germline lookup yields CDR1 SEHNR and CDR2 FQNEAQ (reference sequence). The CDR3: CASSLNRVEAFF. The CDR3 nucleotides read TGTGCCAGCAGCTTAAACAGGGTAGAAGCTTTCTTT.

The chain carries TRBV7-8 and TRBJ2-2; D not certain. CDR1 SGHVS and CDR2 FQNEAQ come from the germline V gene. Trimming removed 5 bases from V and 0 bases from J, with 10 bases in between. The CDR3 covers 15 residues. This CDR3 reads CASSQGRTNTGELFF. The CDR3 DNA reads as TGTGCCAGCAGCCAAGGACGGACGAACACCGGGGAGCTGTTTTTT.

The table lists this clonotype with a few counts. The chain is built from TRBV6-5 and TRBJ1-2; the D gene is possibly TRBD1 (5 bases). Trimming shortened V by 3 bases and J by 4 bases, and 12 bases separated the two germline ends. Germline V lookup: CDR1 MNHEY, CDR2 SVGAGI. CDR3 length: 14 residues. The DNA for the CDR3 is TGTGCCAGCAGTTATCGGGGGGGAGTCTATGGCTACACCTTC. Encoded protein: CASSYRGGVYGYTF.

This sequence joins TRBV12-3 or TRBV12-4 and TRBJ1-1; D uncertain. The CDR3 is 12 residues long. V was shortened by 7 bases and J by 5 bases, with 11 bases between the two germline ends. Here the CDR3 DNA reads TGTGCCAGCACCCCCAGGAGTACTGAAGCTTTCTTT. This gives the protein CASTPRSTEAFF.

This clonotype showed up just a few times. The DNA of the CDR3 is TGTGCCATCAGTGACTTTCAGGGAGGGGGAGGAGATGAGCAGTTCTTC. Protein: CAISDFQGGGGDEQFF. J is TRBJ2-1 and V is TRBV10-3, with a weak D call TRBD2 (7 bases). Trimming removed 3 bases at V and 8 bases at J, with 20 bases between. CDR1 and CDR2 from the germline V gene are ENHRY and SYGVKD. The CDR3 consists of 16 residues.

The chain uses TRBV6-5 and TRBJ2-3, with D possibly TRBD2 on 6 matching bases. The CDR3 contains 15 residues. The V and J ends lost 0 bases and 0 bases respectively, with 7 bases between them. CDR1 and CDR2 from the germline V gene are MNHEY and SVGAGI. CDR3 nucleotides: TGTGCCAGCAGTTACTCCCGGGGGAGCACAGATACGCAGTATTTT. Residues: CASSYSRGSTDTQYF.

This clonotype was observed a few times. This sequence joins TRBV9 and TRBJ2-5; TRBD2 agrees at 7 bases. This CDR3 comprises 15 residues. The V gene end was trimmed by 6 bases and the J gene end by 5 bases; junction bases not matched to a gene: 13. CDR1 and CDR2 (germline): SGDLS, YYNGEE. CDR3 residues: CASTLWASGAETQYF. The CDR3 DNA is TGTGCCAGCACCCTATGGGCTAGCGGAGCGGAGACCCAGTACTTC.

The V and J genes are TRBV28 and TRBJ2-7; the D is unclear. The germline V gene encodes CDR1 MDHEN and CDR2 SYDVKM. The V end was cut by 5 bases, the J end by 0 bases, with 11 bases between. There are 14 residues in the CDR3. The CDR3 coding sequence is TGTGCCAGCAGTCCGTACACTTTCTCCTACGAGCAGTACTTC. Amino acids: CASSPYTFSYEQYF. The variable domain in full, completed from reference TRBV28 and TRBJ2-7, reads DVKVTQSSRYLVKRTGEKVFLECVQDMDHENMFWYRQDPGLGLRLIYFSYDVKMKEKGDIPEGYSVSREKKERFSLILESASTNQTSMYLCASSPYTFSYEQYFGPGTRLTVT.